This T cell receptor beta chain was captured by sequencing in a study of shared clonotypes between healthy human individuals (dated by TCRdb to the early 2020s). Broadly, across the study: A few men and a couple of women, aged 18 to 49 years, made up the cohort. For each donor, CD4 naive and CD4 memory were each given three plates, CD8 naive was given two plates, and CD8 memory was given one plate. Leukapheresis yielded between about 0.9 and 9.5 billion PBMCs per donor. Different laboratories and diverse techniques were used to prepare libraries and sequence TCR repertoires, to increase sequencing depth and limit assay-specific biases. To estimate repertoire size and how much clonotypes are shared between individuals, the study performed deep sequencing of blood TCR repertoires from roughly five healthy adults. What the authors observed across the whole study: Compared with non-shared clonotypes, clonotypes shared by all four sorted-subset donors had higher generation probabilities. About 5% of naive CD4, roughly 3.5% of naive CD8, 2.3% of memory CD4, and about 0.4% of memory CD8 clonotypes were shared across a few donors. Naive subsets generally had larger estimated clonotype richness than memory subsets did. Based on pairwise subsampling, the degree of clonotype sharing among donors was expected to be affected by sequencing depth. The small number of donors limited the genetic and exposure-history diversity represented. Sampling was limited to blood, and TCR repertoires in tissue likely differ from TCR repertoires in blood. Incomplete sequencing was indicated by rarefaction of sorted-subset datasets, despite the large sequencing depth.

TCR CDR3 regions were amplified from genomic DNA by multiplex PCR using the deep immunoSEQ assay. Extracted genomic DNA from each cell subset was distributed evenly across all wells of several immunoSEQ 96-well plates, and each plate was treated as a replicate. For sorted subsets, each replicate PCR was loaded with 200 ng genomic DNA, equivalent to some 31,000 T cell genomes. Purified libraries were quantified with a Qubit 3.0 fluorometer, sized on a Bioanalyzer 2100, and re-quantified with the KAPA Library Quantification kit. A separate single-read 150-cycle Illumina NextSeq 550 flow cell was used to sequence each immunoSEQ 96-well plate. From the authors' description of their analysis: Because only junctional sequences without quality scores were contained in the immunoSEQ output, filtering matching that applied to full-length reads could not be performed. To assign V/J genes and CDR3, sequences were annotated using PyIR, a Python wrapper for IgBLAST v1.9, with IMGT germline references. Any read was removed if the V/J assignment was weak (E-value above 1e-6), the CDR3 was missing, or the read contained stop codons, out-of-frame junctions, or ambiguous translated residues. V3J clonotypes were defined as sequences sharing the same inferred V gene, J gene, and CDR3 amino acid sequence. The percentage overlap between two repertoires was calculated by dividing the number of shared unique clonotypes by the size of the smaller repertoire. Repertoire richness was assessed with RTK rarefaction, the Chao1 estimator, and Recon v2.1 estimates of unobserved clonotypes. OLGA was used to compute generation probabilities for all TCRbeta clonotypes that the gDNA method yielded from a few donors. TCRdb limited this immuneACCESS table to in-frame rearrangements with V and J called. A share of clones is missing; checked studies link under half to unresolved V genes, and the rest is unexplained. V and J calls and clone size are those listed in that table; D and trimming were worked out from the DNA. Present in this sample are nearly 1 million clones, approximately 76% of which were seen just once. The biggest ten clones account for approximately 1.5% of the sample.

The CDR3 numbers 14 residues from cysteine through phenylalanine. The entry retains the CDR3 DNA only, 42 bases that are in frame from base 1. V was cut back by 1 base and J by 0 bases, leaving a gap of 7 bases between them. Sequences MDHEN (CDR1) and SYDVKM (CDR2) are obtained from the germline V gene. Comment on this clone: What this receptor recognizes is not known. It differs at one base from a far larger clone, so likely a read error.

Donors were healthy HIV-negative adults with no recently reported acute infections or vaccinations. Every donor was a Caucasian adult residing in Nashville, Tennessee, USA. CD4+ T cells were enriched through magnetic negative selection, after which naive cells were positively selected on CD45RA and the remaining negative fraction served as the memory subset. After blood collection by leukapheresis, PBMCs were isolated using Ficoll-Histopaque density gradient centrifugation and then cryopreserved in the vapor phase of liquid nitrogen. Purity and quantity of every magnetically sorted T cell population were checked by analytical flow cytometry. Each sorted fraction had its genomic DNA isolated and then quantified by UV absorbance on a Nanodrop 2000c.

This sequence uses TRBV28 and TRBJ2-7; no D gene call is confident. The sequencing input was memory CD4+ T cells sorted from blood. What the cell subset or site label conveys for this sample: CD45RA-negative fraction. The receptor was isolated from a man aged 18 to 30 in good health. The sequenced DNA: TGTGCCAGCAGTTTATCTTCGAGCTCCTACGAGCAGTACTTC. This is translated as CASSLSSSSYEQYF.